The text below deals with one T cell receptor beta chain. Other DNA variants within this sample encode the same CDR3. The data derive from a study of identifying expanded T cells in peripheral blood. Using immunoSEQ multiplex PCR, the repertoire was profiled, and TCRdb retains in-frame clones only, with some absent. Of some 95,000 clones listed, 88% are singletons. The CDR3 sequence is 16 residues long. Trimming removed 0 bases at V and 3 bases at J, with 13 bases between. Looked up from germline, CDR1 is SGHRS and CDR2 is YFSETQ. The J gene is TRBJ1-5, the V gene TRBV5-1; D unclear. Sequenced sample: blood. This TCR derives from a person aged 18-70 years in good health. Here the CDR3 DNA reads TGCGCCAGCAGCTTGGATGAGGGCGGTCCCAATCAGCCCCAGCATTTT. It codes for CASSLDEGGPNQPQHF.